This is a list of T cell receptor beta chains from one sample in a study of monozygotic twins with inflammatory bowel disease. TCRdb re-called the 5' RACE reads; one entry per CDR3 protein, DNA not given. Its clone listing holds 300,000 to 400,000 distinct CDR3 sequences. Sequencing input: blood. These receptor sequences come from a human donor with ulcerative colitis or Crohn's disease, or a healthy co-twin of an affected twin (not recorded which). Both conserved end residues are part of each CDR3.

TRBJ2-1	TRBV19	CASSFSRQYNEQFF
TRBJ2-3	TRBV4-2	CASSHDLAGVRDTQYF
TRBJ2-3	TRBV7-2	CASSLGGGSDTQYF
TRBJ1-1	TRBV5-1	CASSFDSMNTEAFF
TRBJ2-7	TRBV7-8	CASTRVGSGGASYEQYF
TRBJ1-3	TRBV9	CASGGHHGNTIYF
TRBJ1-1	TRBV11-2	CASSLRGQGSTEAFF
TRBJ1-1	TRBV4-2	CASSKIGGGPQGDTEAFF
TRBJ2-3	TRBV7-2	CASSLGVGESTDTQYF
TRBJ2-2	TRBV20-1	CSARDEFEGEGFTGELFF
TRBJ1-1	TRBV20-1	CSARDSQYNTEAFF
TRBJ2-5	TRBV29-1	CSAKNPRRGPQETQYF
TRBJ2-7	TRBV30	CAWMANSYEQYF
TRBJ1-2	TRBV5-1	CASSSEPTYGYTF
TRBJ2-2	TRBV7-9	CASSLGGGRTGELFF
TRBJ2-1	TRBV10-3	CAIGGANYNEQFF
TRBJ1-6	TRBV7-6	CAARDTVHSPLHF
TRBJ2-1	TRBV20-1	CSASSSGGPNEQFF
TRBJ1-5	TRBV6-5	CASSLNPRSNQPQHF
TRBJ2-1	TRBV11-3	CASSPGWVAGENYNEQFF
TRBJ2-2	TRBV5-1	CASSLGTGPGELFF
TRBJ1-1	TRBV30	CAWSVQFGRENTEAFF
TRBJ1-1	TRBV24-1	CATGTGQNTEAFF
TRBJ2-3	TRBV6-1	CASSPTSGGPYTQYF
TRBJ1-6	TRBV10-3	CAISGQAGIGSPLHF
TRBJ2-6	TRBV7-3	CASSLGPSGDHVLTF
TRBJ2-6	TRBV7-2	CASSSRGRTGANVLTF
TRBJ2-5	TRBV3-1	CASSPGQGVGTQYF
TRBJ1-5	TRBV7-9	CASSLGLIAGDNQPQHF
TRBJ1-6	TRBV4-2	CASSQDLSGFNSPLHF